The 27 T cell receptor beta chains listed next were all sequenced from one sample in a study of T cell responses to AZD1222 COVID-19 vaccine. The table came from immunoSEQ multiplex PCR; TCRdb's copy has only in-frame clones and leaves some out. The sample lists around 94,000 clones; around 85% were seen once. Sequences were derived from peripheral blood, sampled 28 days after the second AZD1222 dose. The receptors were sampled from an adult who received the AZD1222 COVID-19 vaccine.

This chain links TRBV19 with TRBJ2-7, with 9 positions matching TRBD1. V was pared by 6 bases and J by 0 bases, with 3 bases of the junction left unmatched. CDR1 and CDR2 from the germline V gene are LNHDA and SQIVND (reference sequence). This CDR3 contains 14 residues. The CDR3 loop reads CASRQTGGSYEQYF. As DNA, the CDR3 is TGTGCCAGTAGGCAGACAGGGGGCTCCTACGAGCAGTACTTC.

This chain connects TRBV21-1 to TRBJ2-7; no check of the table's D call, TRBD2, against the DNA was made. TRBV21-1 represents a pseudogene. This CDR3 contains 14 residues. The CDR3 loop is CASSKGGGAYEQYF. CDR3 bases: TGTGCCAGCAGCAAAGGGGGAGGGGCCTACGAGCAGTACTTC.

This sequence joins TRBV19 and TRBJ2-7; 8 nucleotides agree with TRBD1. Germline-derived CDR1 and CDR2 are LNHDA and SQIVND (reference sequence). Losses at the gene ends were 3 bases for V and 6 bases for J; bases not matched to a gene: 4. There are 13 residues in the CDR3. CDR3 in amino acids: CASSIQGAGEQYF. As DNA, the CDR3 is TGTGCCAGTAGTATCCAGGGGGCGGGCGAGCAGTACTTC.

The chain joins TRBV19 to TRBJ1-2; D is uncertain. CDR1 and CDR2 from the germline V gene are LNHDA and SQIVND (reference sequence). This CDR3 region has 14 residues. Trimming removed 6 bases from V and 2 bases from J, with 13 bases in between. The CDR3 DNA is TGTGCCAGTAGCGAACGGCAAACCAACTATGGCTACACCTTC. Protein product: CASSERQTNYGYTF.

This chain connects TRBV19 to TRBJ1-1; no clear D. The germline V and J ends were trimmed by 4 bases and 0 bases, with 12 bases remaining between them. The CDR3 runs to 15 residues. The germline CDR1 and CDR2 sequences are LNHDA and SQIVND (reference sequence). The CDR3 sequence is CASSTPGAMNTEAFF. CDR3 nucleotides: TGTGCCAGTAGTACCCCGGGAGCGATGAACACTGAAGCTTTCTTT.

This rearrangement joins TRBV2 to TRBJ2-3, with D unresolved. CDR1 is SNHLY and CDR2 is FYNNEI in the germline V gene. The CDR3 sequence is 13 residues long. V was clipped by 10 bases and J by 0 bases, with 11 bases between them. The CDR3 sequence: CATPGMSTDTQYF. The CDR3 DNA reads TGTGCCACCCCGGGCATGAGCACAGATACGCAGTATTTT.

This clone was seen more than once but under ten times. The chain has TRBV7-9 and TRBJ2-1; D remains ambiguous. The length of the CDR3 is 15 residues. Trimming stripped 2 bases from V and 7 bases from J, with 15 bases between. Germline V gene data show CDR1 as SEHNR and CDR2 as FQNEAQ (reference sequence). Written as DNA, the CDR3 is TGTGCCAGCAGCTTAACCGGGCGAATCGAAAATGAGCAGTTCTTC. Amino acid sequence: CASSLTGRIENEQFF.

This sequence joins TRBV19 and TRBJ2-7; TRBD1 matches at 7 bases. The CDR3 covers 15 residues. The V gene end was trimmed by 6 bases and the J gene end by 6 bases; junction bases not matched to a gene: 14. Germline V gene data show CDR1 as LNHDA and CDR2 as SQIVND (reference sequence). The chain's CDR3 is CASSWRTGMAVEQYF. In DNA form, the CDR3 reads TGTGCCAGTAGCTGGAGGACAGGAATGGCTGTCGAGCAGTACTTC.

The chain joins TRBV28 to TRBJ2-7; TRBD2 might be the D (5 bases). V was cut by 2 bases and J by 3 bases, with 11 bases left in between. This CDR3 is 14 amino acids long. Looked up from germline, CDR1 is MDHEN and CDR2 is SYDVKM. CDR3 amino acids: CASSLTGVLYEQYF. In DNA form, the CDR3 reads TGTGCCAGCAGTTTAACCGGGGTTCTCTACGAGCAGTACTTC.

This clone was counted a single time. The chain combines TRBV6-5 with TRBJ2-7; D gene ambiguous. CDR3 length: 12 amino acids. Germline assignment: CDR1 MNHEY and CDR2 SVGAGI. V gave up 4 bases and J gave up 3 bases, with 7 bases separating them. This CDR3 reads CASSFGDYEQYF. CDR3 in DNA: TGTGCCAGCAGTTTTGGGGACTACGAGCAGTACTTC.

This clone was seen just once. The chain joins TRBV25-1 to TRBJ2-5; D is possibly TRBD1 or TRBD2 (5 bases each). CDR3 length equals 17 residues. Trimming removed 2 bases at V and 1 base at J, with 17 bases between. Germline CDR1 and CDR2: MGHDK and SYGVNS. The CDR3 coding sequence is TGTGCCAGCAGTGAAGGGGGTAGTGGGGACCGCCAAGAGACCCAGTACTTC. Translating gives CASSEGGSGDRQETQYF.

The chain uses TRBV15 and TRBJ2-7; the D gene could be TRBD1 or TRBD2 (5 bases each). Germline assignment: CDR1 LNHNV and CDR2 YYDKDF (reference sequence). The germline V and J ends were trimmed by 5 bases and 6 bases, with 20 bases remaining between them. The CDR3 extends over 15 amino acids. Here the CDR3 DNA reads TGTGCCACCAGCCCTCCCCCCGGGACCAGCCGCGAGCAGTACTTC. Amino acid sequence: CATSPPPGTSREQYF.

The rearrangement uses TRBV2 and TRBJ2-5; no definite D call. The V gene's germline CDR1 is SNHLY and CDR2 FYNNEI. V shed 3 bases and J shed 2 bases, with 10 bases lying between them. This CDR3 comprises 14 residues. This CDR3 is CASSEERPQETQYF. The CDR3 DNA reads as TGTGCCAGCAGTGAGGAGCGTCCACAAGAGACCCAGTACTTC.

The chain uses TRBV19 and TRBJ1-4, with 8 bases lining up with TRBD1. Germline trimming cut 5 bases from V and 11 bases from J; bases unmatched to any gene: 13. The CDR3 is made up of 15 amino acids. In germline, CDR1 is LNHDA, CDR2 SQIVND (reference sequence). DNA of the CDR3: TGTGCCAGTAGTTCTTCGGCGAGGACAGGGTTGAAACTGTTTTTT. Residues: CASSSSARTGLKLFF.

The rearrangement uses TRBV5-5 and TRBJ1-5, with 8 bases aligning to TRBD1. This CDR3 is built from 13 residues. CDR1 and CDR2 from the germline V gene are SGHKS and YYEKEE (reference sequence). J lost 7 bases, V lost 2 bases, and 2 bases had no gene match. The CDR3: CASSFAGGQPQHF. The CDR3 DNA follows: TGTGCCAGCAGCTTCGCAGGGGGCCAGCCCCAGCATTTT. Full variable domain (missing parts from reference TRBV5-5 and TRBJ1-5): DAGVTQSPTHLIKTRGQQVTLRCSPISGHKSVSWYQQVLGQGPQFIFQYYEKEERGRGNFPDRFSARQFPNYSSELNVNALLLGDSALYLCASSFAGGQPQHFGDGTRLSIL.

This chain connects TRBV29-1 to TRBJ2-3, with 7 bases matching TRBD2. Losses at the gene ends were 3 bases for V and 2 bases for J; bases not matched to a gene: 8. CDR3 size: 15 residues. Germline-derived CDR1 and CDR2 are SQVTM and ANQGSEA. Here the CDR3 reads CSVELLAELTDTQYF. DNA for the CDR3: TGCAGCGTTGAGCTCCTAGCGGAACTCACAGATACGCAGTATTTT.

The chain carries TRBV7-3 and TRBJ2-1; TRBD1 or TRBD2 may be the D gene (5 bases each). The V and J ends lost 4 bases and 9 bases respectively, with 16 bases between them. The CDR3 totals 14 residues. Germline CDR1 reads SGHTA; CDR2 reads FQGTGA. The CDR3 DNA reads as TGTGCCAGCAGCTCCGGGGACCCCTGGGGTGAGCAGTTCTTC. This encodes CASSSGDPWGEQFF.

The CDR3 protein is CASSRTGGEAFF. In nucleotides, the CDR3 is TGCGCCAGCAGCCGGACAGGGGGTGAAGCTTTCTTT. This rearrangement joins TRBV5-1 to TRBJ1-1; 10 bases fit TRBD1. Trimming took 4 bases from V and 7 from J; bases not matched to a gene: 1. Germline V lookup: CDR1 SGHRS, CDR2 YFSETQ. There are 12 residues in the CDR3.

This clone was observed a handful of times. The chain joins TRBV6-6 to TRBJ2-1, with 14 bases matching TRBD2. This CDR3 region has 15 residues. J gave up 8 bases and V 6 bases, and 6 bases lay outside the gene matches. The germline V gene has CDR1 MNHNY and CDR2 SVGAGI (reference sequence). CDR3 sequence reads: CASSPGTSGGDEQFF. CDR3 in DNA: TGTGCCAGCAGCCCCGGGACTAGCGGGGGTGATGAGCAGTTCTTC.

The chain has TRBV4-2 and TRBJ2-2, with D possibly matching TRBD2 (5 bases). This CDR3 comprises 15 residues. The germline V and J ends were trimmed by 4 bases and 9 bases, with 18 bases remaining between them. Germline-derived CDR1 and CDR2 are LGHNA and YNFKEQ. The CDR3 sequence is CASSPIGMGSWELFF. Written as DNA, the CDR3 is TGTGCCAGCAGCCCTATCGGGATGGGGAGTTGGGAGCTGTTTTTT.

V is TRBV6-5 and J is TRBJ2-5, with 12 bases lining up with TRBD1. From germline, CDR1 is MNHEY and CDR2 SVGAGI. The CDR3 sequence is 16 residues long. Germline trimming cut 4 bases from V and 5 bases from J; bases unmatched to any gene: 8. CDR3 DNA sequence: TGTGCCAGCAGTTCCGGGACAGGGGGCTACTTGGAGACCCAGTACTTC. Protein product: CASSSGTGGYLETQYF.

The chain links TRBV20-1 to TRBJ1-4; no clear D. The CDR3 loop spans 14 amino acids. The germline V gene has CDR1 DFQATT and CDR2 SNEGSKA (reference sequence). V gave up 3 bases and J gave up 6 bases, with 14 bases separating them. Here the CDR3 DNA reads TGCAGTGCTAGTCCGGGGTTTGTGGATGAAAAACTGTTTTTT. Its protein is CSASPGFVDEKLFF.

J is TRBJ2-5 and V is TRBV5-1, with D uncertain. Deletions cut 0 bases from V and 5 bases from J, with 14 bases between. The CDR3 has 15 amino acids. Germline V gene data show CDR1 as SGHRS and CDR2 as YFSETQ. The CDR3 protein is CASSLEWSRKETQYF. CDR3 in DNA: TGCGCCAGCAGCTTGGAATGGTCTAGAAAGGAGACCCAGTACTTC.

The chain employs TRBV5-6 and TRBJ1-2; D perhaps matches TRBD1 (5 bases). V shed 0 bases and J shed 1 base, with 10 bases lying between them. The CDR3 consists of 15 residues. Per germline, CDR1 SGHDT and CDR2 YYEEEE. CDR3 DNA sequence: TGTGCCAGCAGCTTGGGGCAGGGACTTAACTATGGCTACACCTTC. It codes for CASSLGQGLNYGYTF.

The chain is built from TRBV18 and TRBJ1-4; 7 bases fit TRBD1. From germline, CDR1 is KGHSH and CDR2 LQKENI. The CDR3 is 15 amino acids. Trimming took 3 bases from V and 3 from J; bases not matched to a gene: 4. CDR3 bases: TGTGCCAGCTCACCTCGACAGGGCTCTAATGAAAAACTGTTTTTT. Amino acids: CASSPRQGSNEKLFF.

The chain is built from TRBV29-1 and TRBJ1-2; TRBD1 might be the D (5 bases). The CDR3 is made up of 12 amino acids. The V gene lost 3 bases and the J gene lost 1 base, with 6 bases spanning the gap. Germline V gene data show CDR1 as SQVTM and CDR2 as ANQGSEA. In DNA form, the CDR3 reads TGCAGCGTTGACAGGGATAACTATGGCTACACCTTC. Translating it yields CSVDRDNYGYTF.

The chain carries TRBV5-4 and TRBJ2-5; tentatively, D is TRBD1 (6 bases). The germline gives CDR1 SGHNT, CDR2 YYREEE (reference sequence). The CDR3 length is 15 residues. Trimming took 4 bases from V and 2 from J, leaving 15 bases between them. The CDR3 region has the DNA TGTGCCAGCAGCCACCCTAAGGGGGAGCAAGAGACCCAGTACTTC. Protein sequence: CASSHPKGEQETQYF.